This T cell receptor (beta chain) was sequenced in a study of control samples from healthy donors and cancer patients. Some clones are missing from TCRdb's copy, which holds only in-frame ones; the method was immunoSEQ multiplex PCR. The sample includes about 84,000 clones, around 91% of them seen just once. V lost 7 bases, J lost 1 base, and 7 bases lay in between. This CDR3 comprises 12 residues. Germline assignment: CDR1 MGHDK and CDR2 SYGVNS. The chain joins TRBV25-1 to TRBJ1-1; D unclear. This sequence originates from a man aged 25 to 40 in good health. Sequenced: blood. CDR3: CASMWGNTEAFF. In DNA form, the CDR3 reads TGTGCCAGCATGTGGGGGAACACTGAAGCTTTCTTT.